One sample yielded the 10 T cell receptor beta chains listed below, sequenced in a study of Graves' ophthalmopathy and Graves' hyperthyroidism. As the template, RNA transcripts were used to amplify TCR beta CDR3 regions. Amplification began with first-round RT-PCR using HTBI primers, then second-round multiplex PCR was performed. TCRdb redid the calling of the multiplex PCR reads with MiXCR, one entry per CDR3 protein. This sample yields some 360,000 distinct CDR3 sequences, of which approximately 18% are seen a single time; about 2.4% belongs to the top ten. Sequencing input: peripheral blood. These receptors were collected from an adult woman with stable Graves' hyperthyroidism.

Concerning this clonotype: One end of the junction is discordant with germline, which a read error may explain. V and J are TRBV12-3 or TRBV12-4 and TRBJ1-5; D is unresolved. This CDR3 comprises 14 residues. CDR3 sequence (DNA): TGTGCCAGCAGTTTGGTAATCAAGAATCAGCCTCAGCATTTT. The encoded protein is CASSLVIKNQPQHF.

Many counts were recorded for this clonotype. For the CDR3, the DNA is TGTGCCAGTAGTGAGACTAGCGGGAGAGGAGAGACCCAGTACTTC. Translating it yields CASSETSGRGETQYF. J is TRBJ2-5 and V is TRBV19, with 12 bases that match TRBD2. Germline V gene lookup returns CDR1 LNHDA and CDR2 SQIVND (reference sequence). V was clipped by 5 bases and J by 4 bases; unmatched bases: 5. This CDR3 contains 15 residues.

This clonotype was observed many times. This chain links TRBV15 with TRBJ2-5; possible D gene TRBD1, 6 bases. Per the germline V gene, CDR1 is LNHNV and CDR2 is YYDKDF (reference sequence). CDR3 length equals 14 residues. V was clipped by 3 bases and J by 5 bases, with 13 bases between them. DNA of the CDR3: TGTGCCACCAGCAGTACCAGGGGACGGGAGACCCAGTACTTC. This codes for CATSSTRGRETQYF.

In this sample, this clonotype turned up many times. The J gene is TRBJ2-5, the V gene TRBV25-1; TRBD1 matches at 8 bases. The germline gives CDR1 MGHDK, CDR2 SYGVNS. The ends lost 7 bases at V and 5 bases at J; junction bases unmatched: 9. The CDR3 consists of 14 residues. The CDR3 DNA is TGTGCCAGCAAGGACAGGGCGGTCGGGGAGACCCAGTACTTC. It yields the protein CASKDRAVGETQYF.

This clonotype was observed many times. This chain links TRBV20-1 with TRBJ2-7, with TRBD1 matching over 10 bases. V shed 3 bases and J 3 bases; nucleotides not matched to a gene: 5. This CDR3 is 14 amino acids long. From germline, CDR1 is DFQATT and CDR2 SNEGSKA (reference sequence). The CDR3 spells CSARRDRGIYEQYF. Written as DNA, the CDR3 is TGCAGTGCTAGGCGGGACAGGGGCATCTACGAGCAGTACTTC.

This clonotype was detected ten times or more. The junction shows a germline mismatch at one end, possibly a read error. V and J are TRBV6-2 or TRBV6-3 and TRBJ2-4; D remains unclear. This CDR3 region has 16 residues. Germline loops: CDR1 MNHEY, CDR2 SVGEGT. The CDR3 protein is CGSTTEHSVPKNIQYF. The CDR3 nucleotides read TGTGGCAGCACCACCGAACACTCCGTTCCCAAAAACATTCAGTACTTC.

This clonotype has ten or more counts. The chain couples TRBV4-2 to TRBJ2-7; 7 nucleotides agree with TRBD1. This CDR3 region has 16 residues. After removal of 4 bases from V and 3 bases from J, the junction contained 12 bases not matched to a gene. Germline loops: CDR1 LGHNA, CDR2 YNFKEQ. CDR3: CASSPTPSTGVYEQYF. The CDR3 DNA reads as TGTGCCAGCAGCCCCACCCCAAGTACAGGGGTCTACGAGCAGTACTTC.

Only one count was recorded for this clonotype. V usage is TRBV6-1 and J usage is TRBJ2-7, with 7 positions matching TRBD2. The germline gives CDR1 MNHNS, CDR2 SASEGT. V gave up 5 bases and J gave up 3 bases; unmatched junction bases: 13. The CDR3 loop spans 16 amino acids. In DNA, the CDR3 is TGTGCCAGCAGTCCCCTGGGCAGCGGGATACTCTACGAGCAGTACTTC. Its protein product is CASSPLGSGILYEQYF.

This clonotype showed up many times. This chain uses TRBV28 with TRBJ2-5; TRBD1 aligns across 7 bases. V gave up 3 bases and J gave up 5 bases; unmatched junction bases: 12. Germline V CDR1 and CDR2: MDHEN, SYDVKM. The CDR3 totals 16 residues. For the CDR3, the DNA is TGTGCCAGCAGTTTCGGGACAGACCTGATGGGGGAGACCCAGTACTTC. Protein product: CASSFGTDLMGETQYF.

V is TRBV28 and J is TRBJ2-1, with 10 bases aligning to TRBD2. This CDR3 spans 15 amino acids. Germline V gene data show CDR1 as MDHEN and CDR2 as SYDVKM. Trimming cost V 4 bases and J 6 bases; bases outside gene matches: 6. CDR3 amino acids: CASSYSAGGPNEQFF. CDR3 nucleotide sequence: TGTGCCAGCAGTTATTCAGCGGGAGGGCCCAATGAGCAGTTCTTC.